A single sample is the source of the 5 T cell receptor beta chains below, sequenced in a study of CD8 T cells in ankylosing spondylitis. A single record per CDR3 protein comes from TCRdb applying MiXCR to the 5' RACE reads. Here the sample spans under 550,000 distinct CDR3 sequences, more than 25% being singletons. Their antigens are not known. Study-level results: Apparently characteristic of ankylosing spondylitis blood was a TCR beta motif (under ten highly homologous variants).

The sequenced sample was blood, either unsorted or a sorted T cell fraction (not recorded which). Every receptor here comes from a male donor with ankylosing spondylitis.

This chain links TRBV15 with TRBJ1-2, with 10 bases matching TRBD1. Germline CDR1 LNHNV, CDR2 YYDKDF (reference sequence). This CDR3 is built from 15 residues. After removal of 5 bases from V and 2 bases from J, the junction contained 5 bases not matched to a gene. CDR3 in amino acids: CATSLGTGENYGYTF. The CDR3 DNA reads TGTGCCACCAGCCTCGGGACAGGGGAAAACTATGGCTACACCTTC.

In DNA form, the CDR3 reads TGCGCCAGCAGCCCAGGTTTGGGGGTGCAGCCCCAGCATTTT. It specifies CASSPGLGVQPQHF. The chain recombines TRBV4-1 with TRBJ1-5, with D perhaps TRBD1 (5 bases). Trimming took 4 bases from V and 7 from J, leaving 14 bases between them. The CDR3 extends over 14 amino acids. CDR1 is MGHRA, CDR2 YSYEKL, per germline.

The chain employs TRBV20-1 and TRBJ1-1; no clear D. Germline CDR1 and CDR2: DFQATT and SNEGSKA (reference sequence). V shed 0 bases and J shed 2 bases, with 10 bases lying between them. This CDR3 has 14 residues. CDR3 in DNA: TGCAGTGCTAGAGATAAGGCGGGCAACACTGAAGCTTTCTTT. It codes for CSARDKAGNTEAFF.

This chain links TRBV24-1 with TRBJ2-2, with 7 positions matching TRBD1. Trimming took 5 bases from V and 0 from J; bases not matched to a gene: 2. Germline CDR1 is KGHDR and CDR2 is SFDVKD. The CDR3 is 15 amino acids. The CDR3 here is CATSAGQANTGELFF. CDR3 sequence (DNA): TGTGCCACCAGTGCTGGACAGGCGAACACCGGGGAGCTGTTTTTT.

The sample holds a few counts of this clonotype. The V call is TRBV3-1, the J call TRBJ1-6; no clear D. The germline V gene encodes CDR1 LGHDT and CDR2 YNNKEL (reference sequence). The CDR3 is made up of 14 amino acids. V gave up 6 bases and J gave up 10 bases, with 16 bases separating them. CDR3 protein: CASSPGWVQSPLHF. The CDR3, as DNA: TGTGCCAGCAGTCCCGGCTGGGTGCAATCACCCCTCCACTTT.